What follows are 21 T cell receptor beta chains derived from one specimen sequenced in a study of T cells in women clearing cervical HPV infection. Generated by immunoSEQ multiplex PCR, the TCRdb table keeps only in-frame clones and is missing some. The table for this sample gives 25,000 to 35,000 clones. The sample taken for sequencing was blood buffy coat. Receptors originate from a woman aged 18 to 69 with a cervical HPV16 infection that either progressed to CIN3+ or cleared (not recorded which).

About this clone itself: The read finishes 3 residues shy of the CDR3 end, and the germline J gene is used to complete it. The chain combines TRBV7-2 with TRBJ2-5; the D gene is possibly TRBD1 (5 bases). From germline, CDR1 is SGHTA and CDR2 FQGNSA. Between the trimmed V and J ends, which lost 5 bases and 7 bases, there was a span of 17 bases. The CDR3 loop spans 14 amino acids. The CDR3 protein is CASSPQQALGTQYF. CDR3 DNA (partial): TGTGCCAGCAGCCCACAACAGGCCCTCGGGACC.

Concerning this clone itself: The CDR3 end lies 3 residues beyond the end of the read and is filled in from the germline J gene. This chain links TRBV29-1 with TRBJ2-5, with D unresolved. Germline CDR1 and CDR2: SQVTM and ANQGSEA. The V gene lost 4 bases and the J gene lost 4 bases, with 7 bases spanning the gap. This CDR3 contains 11 residues. CDR3 region: CSVVEGETQYF. CDR3 DNA, as far as it was read: TGCAGCGTTGTAGAAGGAGAGACC.

Worth noting for this clone: The missing CDR3 end, 3 residues past where the read stops, is filled in from the germline J gene. The chain recombines TRBV20-1 with TRBJ2-4, with 7 positions matching TRBD2. The ends lost 1 base at V and 8 bases at J; junction bases unmatched: 11. Per the germline V gene, CDR1 is DFQATT and CDR2 is SNEGSKA (reference sequence). The CDR3 loop spans 15 amino acids. The CDR3 region is CSARAIGGSYDIQYF. The CDR3 bases that were read are TGCAGTGCTAGAGCTATCGGCGGGAGTTATGACATT.

Turning to this clone: With the read ending 3 residues before the CDR3 end, the germline J gene is used to fill in that end. The gene calls are TRBV20-1 and TRBJ2-4; tentatively, D is TRBD2 (7 bases). This CDR3 is 15 amino acids long. Germline values: CDR1 DFQATT, CDR2 SNEGSKA (reference sequence). Trimming cost V 2 bases and J 9 bases, with 20 bases left between them. The covered CDR3 bases are TGCAGTGCTAGAACCCGGGGGGCAGGGTGGAGCATT. Translated: CSARTRGAGWSI. The whole CDR3 reads CSARTRGAGWSIQYF.

As concerns this clone: Read data end 3 residues before the CDR3 end; the end is taken from the germline J gene. V usage is TRBV12-3 or TRBV12-4 and J usage is TRBJ1-3, with TRBD1 as a possible D gene (5 bases). The CDR3 loop spans 15 amino acids. V lost 3 bases, J lost 3 bases, and 12 bases lay in between. CDR3 DNA (partial): TGTGCCAGCAGTTTCGGGGGGGGGTATGGAAACACC. As protein: CASSFGGGYGNT. The CDR3 in its entirety is CASSFGGGYGNTIYF.

To note about this clone: The read gets to within 3 residues of the CDR3 end, and the germline J gene fills in the rest. This chain connects TRBV6-4 to TRBJ1-2; no reliable D call. Germline values: CDR1 MRHNA, CDR2 SNTAGT. The length of the CDR3 is 14 residues. Partial CDR3 DNA: TGTGCCAGCATGGGAGCGGGAAAATACAATGAC. Its protein is CASMGAGKYND. The entire CDR3 reads CASMGAGKYNDYTF.

Turning to this clone: The CDR3 goes on 3 residues after the read ends, and that part is filled in from the germline J gene. This sequence joins TRBV7-8 and TRBJ2-3; tentatively, D is TRBD2 (6 bases). Germline-derived CDR1 and CDR2 are SGHVS and FQNEAQ. V gave up 5 bases and J gave up 3 bases, with 18 bases separating them. CDR3 length equals 16 residues. CDR3 DNA (partial): TGTGCCAGCAGCCCCGAGAGGAGGGTGCTTACAGATACG. Protein sequence: CASSPERRVLTDT. The whole CDR3 protein is CASSPERRVLTDTQYF.

A note on this clone: The observed sequence ends 3 residues before the CDR3 terminus, with the missing tail filled in from the germline J gene. This rearrangement joins TRBV5-4 to TRBJ2-3; 10 bases are shared with TRBD2. This CDR3 has 15 residues. The J segment lost 1 base and the V segment lost 4 bases, leaving 3 bases of the junction unmatched. Germline V CDR1 and CDR2: SGHNT, YYREEE (reference sequence). CDR3 sequence: CASSPGLAGTDTQYF. The sequenced part of the CDR3 DNA is TGTGCCAGCAGCCCTGGACTAGCGGGCACAGATACG.

Of note for this clone: Read data end 3 residues before the CDR3 end; the end is taken from the germline J gene. V usage is TRBV2 and J usage is TRBJ1-1; tentatively, D is TRBD1 (5 bases). Germline values: CDR1 SNHLY, CDR2 FYNNEI. This CDR3 comprises 14 residues. With 6 bases removed from V and 6 bases from J, the gap between germline ends came to 17 bases. CDR3 sequence reads: CASRNQGGSAEAFF. The covered CDR3 bases are TGTGCCAGCAGAAACCAGGGAGGGTCTGCTGAA.

Comments on this clone: Read coverage stops 3 residues before the CDR3 terminus; the germline J gene supplies the remainder. The V call is TRBV2, the J call TRBJ1-2, with D tentatively TRBD1 (6 bases). The CDR3 is 15 amino acids. Germline values: CDR1 SNHLY, CDR2 FYNNEI. CDR3: CASTLLEGRGGGYTF. The sequenced CDR3 bases are TGTGCCAGCACCCTCCTGGAGGGTAGGGGGGGCGGC.

In the case of this clone: The CDR3 end falls 3 residues outside the read, so it is completed with the germline J gene. The chain couples TRBV6-1 to TRBJ1-6; D not resolved. The length of the CDR3 is 16 residues. The germline CDR1 and CDR2 sequences are MNHNS and SASEGT. Trimming stripped 1 base from V and 9 bases from J, with 16 bases between. CDR3 in amino acids: CASSEEGRWFGSPLHF. CDR3 DNA, as far as it was read: TGTGCCAGCAGTGAAGAGGGTAGATGGTTTGGTTCACCC.

A note on this clone: Read data end 3 residues before the CDR3 end; the end is taken from the germline J gene. V and J are TRBV7-3 and TRBJ2-2, with 7 bases fitting TRBD1. The V segment lost 4 bases and the J segment 1 base; nucleotides outside the gene matches: 6. The CDR3 length is 16 residues. Per the germline V gene, CDR1 is SGHTA and CDR2 is FQGTGA. The CDR3 DNA, read in part, is TGTGCCAGCAGCTCAGAGACAGGGAGGAACACCGGGGAG. Encoded protein: CASSSETGRNTGE. The entire CDR3 is CASSSETGRNTGELFF.

Of note for this clone: Sequencing ends 3 residues short of the CDR3 end; the germline J gene provides the rest. The rearrangement uses TRBV7-6 and TRBJ2-2, with D perhaps TRBD2 (5 bases). With 4 bases removed from V and 2 bases from J, the gap between germline ends came to 17 bases. The germline V gene encodes CDR1 SGHVS and CDR2 FNYEAQ. This CDR3 is built from 17 residues. Partial CDR3 DNA: TGTGCCAGCAGCTGGGGTACTTCCGGGGAAAACACCGGGGAG. This sequence encodes CASSWGTSGENTGE. The entire CDR3 protein is CASSWGTSGENTGELFF.

A note on this clone: The CDR3 extends 3 residues past the end of the read, so its final part is completed from the germline J gene. This sequence joins TRBV20-1 and TRBJ1-2; 10 bases are shared with TRBD1. This CDR3 comprises 15 residues. Germline values: CDR1 DFQATT, CDR2 SNEGSKA (reference sequence). The CDR3 protein is CSARDAGTGVGGYTF. The DNA read from the CDR3 is TGCAGTGCCCGCGACGCCGGGACAGGGGTCGGCGGC.

Comment on this clone: With the read ending 3 residues before the CDR3 end, the germline J gene is used to fill in that end. This chain connects TRBV11-3 to TRBJ2-1; the match to TRBD2 covers 11 bases. The CDR3 spans 15 residues. Germline values: CDR1 SGHNT, CDR2 YENEEA. V lost 4 bases and J lost 4; bases outside the gene matches: 3. The part of the CDR3 DNA that was read is TGTGCCAGCAGCTCTAGCGGGAGGACTTACAATGAG. This sequence encodes CASSSSGRTYNE. The entire CDR3 protein is CASSSSGRTYNEQFF.

Points on this clone: The read terminates 3 residues before the CDR3 end, so the remaining end is supplied by the germline J gene. The gene calls are TRBV7-9 and TRBJ1-1, with D tentatively TRBD1 (6 bases). The length of the CDR3 is 14 residues. The germline V gene encodes CDR1 SEHNR and CDR2 FQNEAQ (reference sequence). V lost 6 bases to trimming and J lost 1 base, with 12 bases between them. CDR3 DNA (partial): TGTGCCAGCAGATTGTCACAGGGGAACACTGAA. Translating gives CASRLSQGNTE. The full CDR3 protein reads CASRLSQGNTEAFF.

Details on this clone: From the germline J gene comes the end of the CDR3, since the read stops 3 residues before it. This chain connects TRBV19 to TRBJ1-1; TRBD1 aligns across 8 bases. Germline CDR1 is LNHDA and CDR2 is SQIVND (reference sequence). CDR3 length: 15 amino acids. Losses at the gene ends were 2 bases for V and 1 base for J; bases not matched to a gene: 3. Here the CDR3 reads CASSIIGQGNTEAFF. The sequenced part of the CDR3 DNA is TGTGCCAGTAGTATAATCGGACAGGGGAACACTGAA.

As to this clone: Coverage ceases 3 residues before the CDR3 finishes, and the germline J gene fills in the end. V gene TRBV13 combines with J gene TRBJ2-1, with 8 bases fitting TRBD2. This CDR3 has 16 residues. Trimming at V came to 5 bases and at J to 0 bases, leaving 6 bases not matched to a gene. Germline CDR1 PRHDT, CDR2 FYEKMQ (reference sequence). CDR3 bases read: TGTGCCAGCAGCGACTCTAGCGGGCCCTCCTACAATGAG. This codes for CASSDSSGPSYNE. The whole CDR3 protein reads CASSDSSGPSYNEQFF. The whole variable domain, filled in from reference TRBV13 and TRBJ2-1, reads AAGVIQSPRHLIKEKRETATLKCYPIPRHDTVYWYQQGPGQDPQFLISFYEKMQSDKGSIPDRFSAQQFSDYHSELNMSSLELGDSALYFCASSDSSGPSYNEQFFGPGTRLTVL.

A word on this clone: The read comes to an end 3 residues before the CDR3 does, leaving the germline J gene to fill in the end. The rearrangement uses TRBV18 and TRBJ2-2, with 9 nucleotides matching TRBD1. The length of the CDR3 is 18 residues. Trimming at V came to 2 bases and at J to 3 bases, leaving 10 bases not matched to a gene. Germline CDR1 reads KGHSH; CDR2 reads LQKENI. Incomplete CDR3 DNA: TGTGCCAGCTCACCAAGAAATTCCGGGACAGGGTACACCGGGGAG. This gives the protein CASSPRNSGTGYTGE. The full CDR3 protein reads CASSPRNSGTGYTGELFF.

About this clone: Coverage ceases 3 residues before the CDR3 finishes, and the germline J gene fills in the end. The chain combines TRBV18 with TRBJ2-1; 13 bases line up with TRBD2. CDR1 and CDR2 from the germline V gene are KGHSH and LQKENI. The ends lost 3 bases at V and 8 bases at J; junction bases unmatched: 10. The CDR3 sequence is 17 residues long. The covered CDR3 bases are TGTGCCAGCTCACCTAAGTCGGGACTAGCGGGGCGGGATGAG. It codes for CASSPKSGLAGRDE. The full CDR3 protein reads CASSPKSGLAGRDEQFF.

Of note for this clone: The read comes to an end 3 residues before the CDR3 does, leaving the germline J gene to fill in the end. The chain recombines TRBV20-1 with TRBJ2-1, with D possibly matching TRBD2 (5 bases). The V and J ends lost 6 bases and 0 bases respectively, with 15 bases between them. Per the germline V gene, CDR1 is DFQATT and CDR2 is SNEGSKA (reference sequence). The CDR3 runs to 15 residues. The sequenced part of the CDR3 DNA is TGCAGTGCCCACCGGACGGGGAGCTCCTACAATGAG. Residues: CSAHRTGSSYNE. The CDR3 in its entirety is CSAHRTGSSYNEQFF.